The clone carrying this T cell receptor beta chain was seen a handful of times. Antigen specificity is unknown. This entry belongs to a study of Ad26.COV2.S vaccination and SARS-CoV-2 variants. Study-wide findings and caveats: Reports say spike-specific CD8+ and CD4+ T cell responses covered substantial breadth after vaccination. Total responses of T cells may have been underestimated by the analyses of TCR breadth and depth.

The CDR3 runs 13 residues. Germline V lookup: CDR1 LNHDA, CDR2 SQIVND (reference sequence). The V gene lost 5 bases and the J gene lost 8 bases, with 10 bases spanning the gap. Noted treatment: 15 to 20 received Ad26.COV2.S at low or high dose, single or two shots; five or six received placebo; per-sample allocation not given. The study sampled participants on day 63 after the first vaccine or placebo injection. What was given as vaccine was an Ad26 vector encoding Wuhan-strain SARS-CoV-2 spike. Libraries were prepared by immunoSEQ multiplex PCR; TCRdb keeps only in-frame clonotypes and omits some of them. The data show some 340,000 clones, around four fifths seen once.

This specimen was peripheral blood, taken in a trial of Ad26.COV2.S vaccine versus placebo. This chain connects TRBV19 to TRBJ1-6; D perhaps matches TRBD1 (6 bases). This receptor was identified in a person between 18 and 65 years old who received the Ad26.COV2.S COVID-19 vaccine or a placebo. CDR3 nucleotide sequence: TGTGCCAGTAGTTGGGGGGCTGATTCACCCCTCCACTTT. Residues: CASSWGADSPLHF.